Listed below are T cell receptor beta chains from one sample, sequenced in a study of cytomegalovirus exposure and HLA in healthy donors. Sequenced by immunoSEQ multiplex PCR; TCRdb stores in-frame clones only, minus some. The sample yields 140,000 to 150,000 clones, about 95% seen once. Sequenced sample: PBMCs. Every receptor here comes from a man aged 18 to 30 in good health and CMV-seropositive. CDR3s include the opening cysteine and the closing phenylalanine or tryptophan. A D gene is named only where the DNA matches it firmly. Rows give clone size only sometimes, using once, few, many, or a class for an expanded clone.

clone_size d_call j_call v_call cdr3_aa cdr3_nt
NA TRBD2 TRBJ2-3 TRBV5-4 CASSAPPGLATDTQYF TGTGCCAGCAGCGCCCCACCGGGACTAGCGACAGATACGCAGTATTTT
NA TRBD2 TRBJ2-1 TRBV5-1 CASSPLGTSGGYNEQFF TGCGCCAGCAGCCCGCTTGGGACTAGCGGGGGATACAATGAGCAGTTCTTC
NA TRBD1 TRBJ1-1 TRBV6-6 CASSKGTEGTRAEAFF TGTGCCAGCAGTAAGGGGACAGAGGGGACGAGGGCTGAAGCTTTCTTT
NA NA TRBJ1-2 TRBV6-5 CASSYGGGLGYGYTF TGTGCCAGCAGTTACGGGGGGGGCTTAGGCTATGGCTACACCTTC
NA TRBD2 TRBJ2-2 TRBV15 CATSSWGGGLNGELFF TGTGCCACCAGCAGTTGGGGCGGGGGGCTGAACGGGGAGCTGTTTTTT
NA NA TRBJ2-3 TRBV5-1 CASSLGMDKITDTQYF TGCGCCAGCAGCTTGGGGATGGACAAGATCACAGATACGCAGTATTTT
NA NA TRBJ2-7 TRBV5-1 CASTFTSGLNYEQYF TGCGCCAGCACCTTCACCTCGGGACTGAACTACGAGCAGTACTTC
NA TRBD2 TRBJ2-2 TRBV27 CASSLVAGGLGELFF TGTGCCAGCAGTTTAGTAGCGGGAGGCCTGGGGGAGCTGTTTTTT
NA NA TRBJ1-5 TRBV10-3 CAISDLIRAYSNQPQHF TGTGCCATCAGTGACTTGATAAGAGCATATAGCAATCAGCCCCAGCATTTT
NA NA TRBJ2-3 TRBV9 CASSVDYTDTQYF TGTGCCAGCAGCGTAGACTACACAGATACGCAGTATTTT
NA TRBD1 TRBJ2-1 TRBV7-8 CASSSPGTGGVRGVF TGTGCCAGCAGCTCCCCCGGGACAGGGGGCGTTAGAGGGGTCTTC
NA NA TRBJ1-6 TRBV7-9 CASSLGRFDSPLHF TGTGCCAGCAGCTTAGGCAGGTTTGATTCACCCCTCCACTTT
NA NA TRBJ2-3 TRBV28 CASEGVGRMGNTQYF TGTGCCAGCGAGGGCGTAGGTAGGATGGGGAATACGCAGTATTTT
NA TRBD1 TRBJ2-7 TRBV5-1 CASSPGTGGFHEQYF TGCGCCAGCAGCCCAGGGACAGGAGGGTTTCACGAGCAGTACTTC
NA TRBD2 TRBJ2-5 TRBV9 CASSATGTSGIGETQYF TGTGCCAGCAGCGCCACCGGGACTAGCGGGATTGGAGAGACCCAGTACTTC
NA NA TRBJ2-6 TRBV4-1 CASSQEPGRGANVLTF TGCGCCAGCAGCCAAGAACCAGGGAGGGGGGCCAACGTCCTGACTTTC
NA TRBD1 TRBJ2-3 TRBV5-8 CASSLEGARTDTQYF TGTGCCAGCAGCTTGGAGGGGGCTCGAACAGATACGCAGTATTTT
NA TRBD2 TRBJ2-7 TRBV9 CASSGSSGSSAYEQYF TGTGCCAGCAGCGGAAGTAGCGGGAGCTCTGCCTACGAGCAGTACTTC
once TRBD1 TRBJ2-7 TRBV27 CASSPLTGGYEQYF TGTGCCAGCAGTCCCCTGACAGGGGGGTACGAGCAGTACTTC
NA TRBD1 TRBJ1-2 TRBV6-5 CASSQGTGDGYTF TGTGCCAGCAGCCAAGGGACAGGAGATGGCTACACCTTC
once NA TRBJ1-5 TRBV19 CASSISRNSNQPQHF TGTGCCAGTAGTATTTCCAGGAATAGCAATCAGCCCCAGCATTTT
NA NA TRBJ2-1 TRBV11-2 CASSLGARGTYNEQFF TGTGCCAGCAGCTTAGGGGCGAGGGGGACCTACAATGAGCAGTTCTTC
NA NA TRBJ2-7 TRBV2 CASSEAAGFVSYEQYF TGTGCCAGCAGTGAAGCGGCGGGGTTTGTATCCTACGAGCAGTACTTC
NA NA TRBJ2-1 TRBV7-9 CASSPVASGPQFF TGTGCCAGCAGCCCAGTTGCGAGCGGCCCCCAGTTCTTC
NA NA TRBJ2-7 TRBV2 CASTEGDPLAYEQYF TGTGCCAGCACCGAGGGGGACCCCCTAGCCTACGAGCAGTACTTC
few NA TRBJ1-1 TRBV28 CASRTGWDTEAFF TGTGCCAGCAGAACAGGGTGGGACACTGAAGCTTTCTTT
NA TRBD1 TRBJ1-2 TRBV30 CAWSPGGSYGYTF TGTGCCTGGAGCCCAGGGGGCAGCTATGGCTACACCTTC
NA NA TRBJ1-4 TRBV5-1 CASSFAPGSEKLFF TGCGCCAGCAGCTTTGCCCCGGGGAGTGAAAAACTGTTTTTT
NA TRBD2 TRBJ2-1 TRBV4-2 CASSQVGEGYNEQFF TGTGCCAGCAGCCAAGTGGGGGAGGGATACAATGAGCAGTTCTTC
NA TRBD1 TRBJ1-4 TRBV4-2 CASTPGDRGNEKLFF TGTGCCAGCACGCCCGGTGACAGGGGAAATGAAAAACTGTTTTTT
NA TRBD1 TRBJ2-1 TRBV5-1 CASSPTGGSSYNEQFF TGCGCCAGCAGCCCGACAGGGGGAAGCTCCTACAATGAGCAGTTCTTC
once TRBD2 TRBJ2-2 TRBV7-7 CASSPGTSVAGELFF TGTGCCAGCAGCCCCGGGACTAGCGTCGCCGGGGAGCTGTTTTTT
NA NA TRBJ2-5 TRBV11-2 CASSLWDTQETQYF TGTGCCAGCAGCTTGTGGGACACCCAAGAGACCCAGTACTTC
NA NA TRBJ2-2 TRBV10-3 CAIAGQATGELFF TGTGCCATAGCGGGACAAGCCACCGGGGAGCTGTTTTTT
NA TRBD1 TRBJ2-3 TRBV5-1 CASSNGQGADTQYF TGCGCCAGCAGCAACGGGCAGGGGGCAGATACGCAGTATTTT
NA TRBD1 TRBJ2-5 TRBV7-9 CASSRGQGGQETQYF TGTGCCAGCAGCAGGGGACAGGGCGGCCAAGAGACCCAGTACTTC
once TRBD1 TRBJ2-5 TRBV30 CAWSGRGRVMGTQYF TGTGCCTGGAGTGGCAGGGGGCGCGTAATGGGGACCCAGTACTTC
once NA TRBJ1-2 TRBV9 CASSVGAGSYGYTF TGTGCCAGCAGCGTAGGGGCAGGATCCTATGGCTACACCTTC
NA TRBD2 TRBJ2-3 TRBV14 CASSQDIAGVDTQYF TGTGCCAGCAGCCAAGATATAGCGGGAGTTGATACGCAGTATTTT
NA TRBD1 TRBJ1-1 TRBV2 CASSEAWGQGMSF TGTGCCAGCAGTGAAGCTTGGGGACAGGGTATGTCCTTT
NA NA TRBJ1-2 TRBV2 CASSAGARGYTF TGTGCCAGCAGTGCAGGGGCACGGGGCTACACCTTC
few NA TRBJ1-6 TRBV6-1 CASSDIGVNSPLHF TGTGCCAGCAGTGATATTGGAGTTAATTCACCCCTCCACTTT
NA TRBD1 TRBJ2-7 TRBV5-1 CASSFPGQGVPYF TGCGCCAGCAGCTTCCCGGGACAGGGGGTTCCGTACTTC
few NA TRBJ2-5 TRBV28 CASSFLRHPETQYF TGTGCCAGCAGTTTCCTCAGGCATCCAGAGACCCAGTACTTC
once NA TRBJ2-7 TRBV5-6 CASSFGGEQYF TGTGCCAGCAGCTTCGGTGGCGAGCAGTACTTC
NA NA TRBJ2-7 TRBV6-1 CASMSTAREQYF TGTGCCAGCATGTCAACTGCCCGCGAGCAGTACTTC